These 21 T cell receptor beta chains originate from one sample sequenced in a study of molecular identifiers for immune sequencing clone quantification. From the PCR reads, TCRdb called clonotypes with MiXCR, one entry per CDR3 protein. The data contain a few hundred thousand distinct CDR3 sequences, around 23% of them singletons. Sequences were obtained from naive CD8+ T cells from blood, with Jurkat cell RNA spiked in. Subset defined: FACS-sorted CD8+CD4-CCR7+CD45RA+ naive T cells. Source of these receptors: a human donor in good health. Some libraries in this study had Jurkat cell RNA spiked in.

This clonotype came up once. V gene TRBV7-2 combines with J gene TRBJ2-2, with unresolved D. The V end lost 8 bases, the J end lost 4 bases, and 20 bases lay between the germline ends. Germline loops: CDR1 SGHTA, CDR2 FQGNSA. CDR3 length: 16 amino acids. CDR3 coding DNA: TGTGCCAGCCGCCTTACAGCCTTGCCGGGCACCGGGGAGCTGTTTTTT. As protein: CASRLTALPGTGELFF.

Remarks on this clonotype: This CDR3 fails to terminate in the conserved phenylalanine or tryptophan, so it likely reflects a read error. The V call is TRBV2, the J call TRBJ2-7; D is unclear. The CDR3 consists of 15 residues. V lost 2 bases and J 4 bases, leaving 15 bases between the germline ends. Germline V gene sequence: CDR1 SNHLY, CDR2 FYNNEI. CDR3 in DNA: TGTGCCAGCAGTGAAAGTGCTAGGGCAGTATACGAGCAGTACTCC. This codes for CASSESARAVYEQYS.

This clonotype was picked up a small number of times. The rearrangement uses TRBV9 and TRBJ2-7; D may be TRBD2 (5 bases). Trimming shortened V by 0 bases and J by 3 bases, and 10 bases separated the two germline ends. The CDR3 runs 14 residues. Looked up from germline, CDR1 is SGDLS and CDR2 is YYNGEE. CDR3 coding DNA: TGTGCCAGCAGCGTAGGTGACGGAGGCTACGAGCAGTACTTC. It yields the protein CASSVGDGGYEQYF.

V gene TRBV5-1 combines with J gene TRBJ2-7, with D possibly called TRBD1 or TRBD2 (5 bases each). CDR3 length equals 15 residues. V was clipped by 4 bases and J by 7 bases, with 21 bases between them. Looked up from germline, CDR1 is SGHRS and CDR2 is YFSETQ. As DNA, the CDR3 is TGCGCCAGCAGCGACTGGGGGTCTACCTTAGAGGAGCAGTACTTC. This sequence encodes CASSDWGSTLEEQYF.

A remark on this clonotype: This clone may be a read error of a much larger clone one base away. The chain uses TRBV12-5 and TRBJ2-3, with 14 bases aligning to TRBD2. Germline V gene data show CDR1 as LGHNT and CDR2 as FRNRAP. The CDR3 sequence is 17 residues long. The trim removed 0 bases at V and 8 bases at J, leaving 7 bases unmatched. The CDR3 protein is CASGLVPGLAGDATQYF. CDR3 nucleotides: TGTGCTAGTGGTTTGGTACCGGGACTAGCGGGAGATGCTACGCAGTATTTT.

The rearrangement uses TRBV28 and TRBJ2-5, with 7 positions matching TRBD2. CDR3 length equals 14 residues. The trim removed 6 bases at V and 0 bases at J, leaving 4 bases unmatched. Germline-derived CDR1 and CDR2 are MDHEN and SYDVKM. The CDR3 nucleotides are TGTGCCAGCAGCCGCGCGGGAGACCAAGAGACCCAGTACTTC. It codes for CASSRAGDQETQYF.

This chain connects TRBV12-5 to TRBJ1-6; 8 bases line up with TRBD1. There are 15 residues in the CDR3. Trimming cost V 3 bases and J 8 bases; bases outside gene matches: 6. Per the germline V gene, CDR1 is LGHNT and CDR2 is FRNRAP. This chain's CDR3 is CASGFDGQGDSPLHF. CDR3 DNA sequence: TGTGCTAGTGGTTTCGACGGACAGGGCGATTCACCCCTCCACTTT.

V gene TRBV6-6 combines with J gene TRBJ2-5; 9 bases line up with TRBD2. Trimming took 3 bases from V and 5 from J; bases not matched to a gene: 7. Germline CDR1 MNHNY, CDR2 SVGAGI (reference sequence). CDR3 size: 15 residues. The CDR3 protein is CASSYGRGGPETQYF. DNA for the CDR3: TGTGCCAGCAGTTATGGGCGGGGGGGGCCGGAGACCCAGTACTTC.

This clonotype has a handful of counts. The chain has TRBV7-6 and TRBJ2-7, with D perhaps matching TRBD2 (6 bases). V gave up 5 bases and J gave up 4 bases, with 12 bases separating them. From germline, CDR1 is SGHVS and CDR2 FNYEAQ. The CDR3 runs to 13 residues. The CDR3 nucleotides are TGTGCCAGCAGCCCCCATGGAGGGTACGAGCAGTACTTC. Protein: CASSPHGGYEQYF.

V and J are TRBV12-3 or TRBV12-4 and TRBJ2-7; a possible D gene is TRBD1 (6 bases). The V end lost 5 bases, the J end lost 3 bases, and 11 bases lay between the germline ends. The CDR3 loop spans 13 amino acids. The CDR3 DNA follows: TGTGCCAGCAGTAGGACAGACAACTACGAGCAGTACTTC. This encodes CASSRTDNYEQYF.

V usage is TRBV2 and J usage is TRBJ2-7; D ambiguous. V lost 3 bases, J lost 2 bases, and 8 bases lay in between. Germline CDR1 and CDR2: SNHLY and FYNNEI. This CDR3 is built from 13 residues. CDR3 DNA sequence: TGTGCCAGCAGTGAGGGATTCACCTACGAGCAGTACTTC. Its protein product is CASSEGFTYEQYF.

This clonotype was counted only a few times. CDR3 DNA: TGTGCCACCGATCCCGGACTAGCGGGCCCCTCCTACGAGCAGTACTTC. It codes for CATDPGLAGPSYEQYF. This sequence joins TRBV6-2 or TRBV6-3 and TRBJ2-7, with 11 bases that match TRBD2. Per germline, CDR1 MNHEY and CDR2 SVGEGT. The CDR3 totals 16 residues. Losses at the gene ends were 10 bases for V and 0 bases for J; bases not matched to a gene: 11.

This clonotype was counted between two and nine times. This rearrangement joins TRBV5-1 to TRBJ2-7; 7 bases fit TRBD2. Looked up from germline, CDR1 is SGHRS and CDR2 is YFSETQ. V lost 0 bases, J lost 0 bases, and 6 bases stayed unmatched. This CDR3 spans 16 amino acids. The CDR3 sequence is CASSLEAASGSYEQYF. CDR3 in DNA: TGCGCCAGCAGCTTGGAGGCCGCTAGCGGCTCCTACGAGCAGTACTTC. The full variable domain, completed using reference TRBV5-1 and TRBJ2-7, is KAGVTQTPRYLIKTRGQQVTLSCSPISGHRSVSWYQQTPGQGLQFLFEYFSETQRNKGNFPGRFSGRQFSNSRSEMNVSTLELGDSALYLCASSLEAASGSYEQYFGPGTRLTVT.

This chain connects TRBV7-9 to TRBJ2-7; 8 nucleotides agree with TRBD1. CDR3 length equals 15 residues. Germline-derived CDR1 and CDR2 are SEHNR and FQNEAQ (reference sequence). Trimming took 5 bases from V and 2 from J; bases not matched to a gene: 8. The CDR3 nucleotides are TGTGCCAGCAGCAATCGGGACAGGAAGACCTACGAGCAGTACTTC. Protein sequence: CASSNRDRKTYEQYF.

Concerning this clonotype itself: This is likely a read error, given that the CDR3 carries no conserved phenylalanine or tryptophan at its end. This chain connects TRBV19 to TRBJ2-1, with 11 bases matching TRBD2. The V and J ends lost 6 bases and 4 bases, in that order; junction bases with no gene match: 2. The CDR3 loop spans 14 amino acids. The germline CDR1 and CDR2 sequences are LNHDA and SQIVND (reference sequence). CDR3 in amino acids: CASSTSGGYNEQFL. DNA of the CDR3: TGTGCCAGTAGCACTAGCGGGGGATACAATGAGCAGTTCCTC.

This clonotype was counted ten times or more. The genes are TRBV6-2 or TRBV6-3 and TRBJ2-5; D not certain. Germline V gives CDR1 MNHEY, CDR2 SVGEGT. CDR3 length equals 12 residues. The V end lost 6 bases, the J end lost 2 bases, and 7 bases lay between the germline ends. CDR3 loop: CASRDPQETQYF. In DNA form, the CDR3 reads TGTGCCAGCAGAGACCCACAAGAGACCCAGTACTTC.

The gene calls are TRBV5-5 and TRBJ2-7; D is perhaps TRBD1 or TRBD2 (5 bases each). The CDR3 spans 13 residues. Germline V CDR1 and CDR2: SGHKS, YYEKEE (reference sequence). Trimming left V 4 bases short and J 3 bases short, with 11 bases between. The CDR3 region has the DNA TGTGCCAGCAGCGTCGGGGACGACTACGAGCAGTACTTC. Amino acid sequence: CASSVGDDYEQYF.

Concerning this clonotype itself: A single base separates this from a much larger clone, so it may be a read error. The chain joins TRBV9 to TRBJ1-3; TRBD1 might be the D (5 bases). Per the germline V gene, CDR1 is SGDLS and CDR2 is YYNGEE. The CDR3 loop spans 15 amino acids. In DNA form, the CDR3 reads TGTGCCAGCAGCGTAGCCGGGACTTCTGGAACCACCATATATTTT. As protein: CASSVAGTSGTTIYF.

Concerning this clonotype: A much larger clone sits a single nucleotide away, making a read error possible. The chain is built from TRBV25-1 and TRBJ2-7, with D tentatively TRBD1 (7 bases). This CDR3 is 13 amino acids long. V lost 6 bases to trimming and J lost 3 bases, with 12 bases between them. Germline values: CDR1 MGHDK, CDR2 SYGVNS. CDR3 DNA sequence: TGTGCCAGCAGGGAGGGGACAGACTACGAGCAGTACTTC. It encodes CASREGTDYEQYF.

CDR3 nucleotide sequence: TGTGCCAGCAGCTTAAATCGGCGAGCTAGCGAGGAAAGGGATACGCAGTATTTT. Translating gives CASSLNRRASEERDTQYF. V and J are TRBV7-9 and TRBJ2-3, with D perhaps matching TRBD2 (6 bases). Germline values: CDR1 SEHNR, CDR2 FQNEAQ (reference sequence). V was shortened by 2 bases and J by 6 bases, with 24 bases between the two germline ends. The CDR3 is 18 residues long. Filled out from reference TRBV7-9 and TRBJ2-3, the complete variable domain reads DTGVSQNPRHKITKRGQNVTFRCDPISEHNRLYWYRQTLGQGPEFLTYFQNEAQLEKSRLLSDRFSAERPKGSFSTLEIQRTEQGDSAMYLCASSLNRRASEERDTQYFGPGTRLTVL.

This clonotype was counted ten times or more. The chain couples TRBV20-1 to TRBJ2-7, with TRBD1 identical over 9 bases. V lost 4 bases to trimming and J lost 5 bases; unmatched junction nucleotides: 9. Germline CDR1 is DFQATT and CDR2 is SNEGSKA (reference sequence). CDR3 length: 14 amino acids. The CDR3 DNA sequence: TGCAGTGCTATCGCCGGGACAGGGCTCGACGAGCAGTACTTC. Its translation: CSAIAGTGLDEQYF.